Given below is one T cell receptor (beta chain) in context. Clones were read by immunoSEQ multiplex PCR, and TCRdb kept only the in-frame ones, dropping some. The repertoire includes 2 million to 2.5 million clones, nearly 97% of them detected once, and roughly 0.13% sits in the top ten. The sample is drawn from a study of shared clonotypes between healthy human individuals. Researchers partitioned CD4+ cells into CD45RA+ naive and CD45RA-negative memory subsets. Sequencing was carried out using naive CD4+ T cells sorted from blood. Subset: CD45RA+ positively selected. The sequence was obtained from a man aged 18 to 30 in good health.

The CDR3 reads CASTNPITEETQYF. The CDR3 DNA reads as TGCGCCAGCACCAACCCGATAACAGAGGAGACCCAGTACTTC. The J gene is TRBJ2-5, the V gene TRBV5-1; no clear D. CDR1 and CDR2 from the germline V gene are SGHRS and YFSETQ. Trimming removed 6 bases at V and 5 bases at J, with 17 bases between. The CDR3 extends over 14 amino acids.